This TCR beta chain was identified in a study of T cell repertoires in cytomegalovirus infection. Study at large: CMV infection together with matching HLA type was indicated by public TCR beta signatures.

Trimming cost V 3 bases and J 0 bases, with 13 bases left between them. This CDR3 contains 16 residues. This clonotype occurred many times. TCRdb called the reads again in MiXCR, with one record for every CDR3 protein. The table shows around 210,000 distinct CDR3 sequences, with 6% to 8% occurring only once. The TCR sequence derives from a human donor in good health (CMV status not recorded). Some clones in this sample may be carry-over from other donors' samples. Sequences were obtained from PBMCs. J is TRBJ2-3 and V is TRBV12-3 or TRBV12-4; D gene uncertain. The CDR3 nucleotides are TGTGCCAGCAGTTTTGGAAGGCGAACTAGCACAGATACGCAGTATTTT. Translation: CASSFGRRTSTDTQYF.